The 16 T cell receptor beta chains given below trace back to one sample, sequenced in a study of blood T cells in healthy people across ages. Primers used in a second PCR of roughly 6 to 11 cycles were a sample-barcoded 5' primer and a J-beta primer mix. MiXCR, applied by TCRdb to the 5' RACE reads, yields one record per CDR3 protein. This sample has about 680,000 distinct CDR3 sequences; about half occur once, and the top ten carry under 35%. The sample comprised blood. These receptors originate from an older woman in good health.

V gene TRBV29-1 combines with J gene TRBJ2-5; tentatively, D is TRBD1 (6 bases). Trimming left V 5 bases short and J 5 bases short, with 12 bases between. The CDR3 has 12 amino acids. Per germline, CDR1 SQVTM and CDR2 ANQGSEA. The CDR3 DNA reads TGCAGCGTTAATACAGGGCCGGAGACCCAGTACTTC. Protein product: CSVNTGPETQYF.

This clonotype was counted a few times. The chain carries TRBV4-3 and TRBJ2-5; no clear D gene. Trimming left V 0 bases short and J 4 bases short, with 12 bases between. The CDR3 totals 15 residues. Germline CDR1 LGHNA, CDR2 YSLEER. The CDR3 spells CASSQDSTVGETQYF. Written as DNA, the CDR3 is TGCGCCAGCAGCCAAGATAGTACGGTTGGAGAGACCCAGTACTTC.

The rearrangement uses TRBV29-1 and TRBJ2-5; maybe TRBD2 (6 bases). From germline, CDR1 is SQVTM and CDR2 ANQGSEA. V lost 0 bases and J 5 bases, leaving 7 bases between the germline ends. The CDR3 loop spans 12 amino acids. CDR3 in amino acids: CSVEEGRETQYF. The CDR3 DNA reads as TGCAGCGTTGAAGAGGGGAGGGAGACCCAGTACTTC.

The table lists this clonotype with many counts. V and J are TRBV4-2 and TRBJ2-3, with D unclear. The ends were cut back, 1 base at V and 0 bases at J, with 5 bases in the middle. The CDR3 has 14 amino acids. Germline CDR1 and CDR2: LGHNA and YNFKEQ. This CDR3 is CASSQAASTDTQYF. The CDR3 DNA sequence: TGTGCCAGCAGCCAAGCAGCTAGCACAGATACGCAGTATTTT.

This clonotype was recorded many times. The CDR3 protein is CASSLAGLYEQYF. CDR3 in DNA: TGTGCCAGCAGTCTGGCAGGCCTCTACGAGCAGTACTTC. This rearrangement joins TRBV25-1 to TRBJ2-7; D is unclear. The CDR3 has 13 amino acids. V lost 5 bases, J lost 3 bases, and 11 bases lay in between. In germline, CDR1 is MGHDK, CDR2 SYGVNS.

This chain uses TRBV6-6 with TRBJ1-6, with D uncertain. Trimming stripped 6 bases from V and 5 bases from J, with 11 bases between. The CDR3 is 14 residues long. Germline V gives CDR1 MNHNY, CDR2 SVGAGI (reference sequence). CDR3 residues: CASRPLGDNSPLHF. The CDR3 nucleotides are TGTGCCAGCAGACCCCTCGGGGATAATTCACCCCTCCACTTT.

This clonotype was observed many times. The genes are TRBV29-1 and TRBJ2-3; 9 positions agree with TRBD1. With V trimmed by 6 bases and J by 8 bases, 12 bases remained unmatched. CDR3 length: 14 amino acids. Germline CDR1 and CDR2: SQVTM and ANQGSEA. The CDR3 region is CSVPGTGLGGTQYF. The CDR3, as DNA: TGCAGCGTCCCCGGGACAGGGCTCGGGGGTACGCAGTATTTT.

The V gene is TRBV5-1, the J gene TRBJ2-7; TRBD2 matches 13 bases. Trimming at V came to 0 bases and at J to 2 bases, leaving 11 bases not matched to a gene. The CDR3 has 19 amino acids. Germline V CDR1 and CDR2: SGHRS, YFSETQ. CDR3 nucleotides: TGCGCCAGCAGCTTGGAGCCACCGTCAACTAGCGGGAGGGCCTACGAGCAGTACTTC. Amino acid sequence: CASSLEPPSTSGRAYEQYF.

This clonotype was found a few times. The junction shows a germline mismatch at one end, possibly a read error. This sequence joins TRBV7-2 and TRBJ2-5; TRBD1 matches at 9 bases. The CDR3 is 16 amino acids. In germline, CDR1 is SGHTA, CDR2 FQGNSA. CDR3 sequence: CASNLSGTGPGETQYF. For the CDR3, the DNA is TGTGCCAGCAACTTATCCGGGACAGGGCCGGGAGAGACCCAGTACTTC.

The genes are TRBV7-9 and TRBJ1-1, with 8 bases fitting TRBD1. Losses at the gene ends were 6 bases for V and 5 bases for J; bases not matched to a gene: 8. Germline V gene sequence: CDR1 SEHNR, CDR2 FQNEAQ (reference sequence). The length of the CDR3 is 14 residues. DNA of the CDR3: TGTGCCAGCAGTTCCGGACAGGGTTGGACTGAAGCTTTCTTT. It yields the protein CASSSGQGWTEAFF.

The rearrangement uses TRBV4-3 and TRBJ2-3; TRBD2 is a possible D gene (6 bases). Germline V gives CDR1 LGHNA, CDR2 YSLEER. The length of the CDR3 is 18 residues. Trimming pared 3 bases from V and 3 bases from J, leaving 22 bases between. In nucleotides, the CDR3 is TGCGCCAGCAGCCAGGCCCTTGTCAGGATAGCGGTAACAGATACGCAGTATTTT. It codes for CASSQALVRIAVTDTQYF.

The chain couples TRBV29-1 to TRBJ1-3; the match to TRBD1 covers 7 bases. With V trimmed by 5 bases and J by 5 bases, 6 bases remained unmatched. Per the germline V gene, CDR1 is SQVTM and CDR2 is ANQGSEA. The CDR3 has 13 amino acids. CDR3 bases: TGCAGCGTTCGTACAGGGGCTAGAAACACCATATATTTT. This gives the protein CSVRTGARNTIYF.

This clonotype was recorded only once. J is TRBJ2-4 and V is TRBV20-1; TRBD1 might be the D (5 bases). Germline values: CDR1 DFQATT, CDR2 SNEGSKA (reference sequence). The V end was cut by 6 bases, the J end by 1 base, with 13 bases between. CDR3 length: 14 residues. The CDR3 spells CSAVTGDAKNIQYF. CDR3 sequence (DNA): TGCAGTGCCGTAACAGGCGACGCCAAAAACATTCAGTACTTC.

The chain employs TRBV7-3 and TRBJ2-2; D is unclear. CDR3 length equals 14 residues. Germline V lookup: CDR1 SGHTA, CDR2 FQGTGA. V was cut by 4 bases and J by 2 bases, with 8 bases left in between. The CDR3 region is CASSSDINTGELFF. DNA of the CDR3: TGTGCCAGCAGCTCAGACATCAACACCGGGGAGCTGTTTTTT.

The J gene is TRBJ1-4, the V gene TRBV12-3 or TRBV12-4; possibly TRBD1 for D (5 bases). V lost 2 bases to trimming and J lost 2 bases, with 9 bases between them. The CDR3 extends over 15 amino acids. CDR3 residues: CASSLIWGTNEKLFF. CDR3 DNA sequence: TGTGCCAGCAGTTTAATCTGGGGGACTAATGAAAAACTGTTTTTT.

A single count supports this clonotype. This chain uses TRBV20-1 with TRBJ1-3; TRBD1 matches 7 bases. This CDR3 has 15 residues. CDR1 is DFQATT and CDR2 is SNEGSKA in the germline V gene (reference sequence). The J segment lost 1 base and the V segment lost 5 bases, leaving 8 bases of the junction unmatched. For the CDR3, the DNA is TGCAGTGCTGGGGCGGCAGGGGGTTCTGGAAACACCATATATTTT. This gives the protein CSAGAAGGSGNTIYF.